The 22 T cell receptor beta chains below come from one sample, sequenced in a study of CD8 T cells in Susac syndrome. The RNA, 0.5 to 1 ug, was put through reverse transcription using random hexamers. TCRdb reprocessed the immunoSEQ multiplex PCR reads via MiXCR and lists one record per CDR3 protein. The top ten hold around 0.15% of the sample, which has under 250,000 distinct CDR3 sequences, approximately 94% seen once. Sequenced input: CD4+ T cells from PBMCs. All receptors come from a human donor with Susac syndrome.

This chain joins TRBV30 and TRBJ2-2; the D is unclear. The CDR3 covers 13 residues. V dropped 2 bases and J dropped 2 bases, with 6 bases sitting between them. From germline, CDR1 is GTSNPN and CDR2 SVGIG (reference sequence). CDR3 coding DNA: TGTGCCTGGAGTTTGAGTAACACCGGGGAGCTGTTTTTT. Protein: CAWSLSNTGELFF.

The chain carries TRBV20-1 and TRBJ1-5; 8 nucleotides agree with TRBD1. Germline V gives CDR1 DFQATT, CDR2 SNEGSKA (reference sequence). The CDR3 totals 14 residues. After removal of 5 bases from V and 3 bases from J, the junction contained 6 bases not matched to a gene. This chain's CDR3 is CSAARQGTNQPQHF. CDR3 DNA: TGCAGTGCTGCGCGACAGGGGACCAATCAGCCCCAGCATTTT.

The rearrangement uses TRBV7-8 and TRBJ1-1; 8 bases match TRBD1. V was pared by 4 bases and J by 1 base, with 8 bases of the junction left unmatched. Germline values: CDR1 SGHVS, CDR2 FQNEAQ. The CDR3 has 16 amino acids. CDR3 region: CASSSRQGLPNTEAFF. The CDR3, as DNA: TGTGCCAGCAGCTCAAGACAGGGGCTCCCGAACACTGAAGCTTTCTTT.

The chain recombines TRBV12-3 or TRBV12-4 with TRBJ1-2; 8 bases are a match to TRBD1. Germline trimming cut 7 bases from V and 4 bases from J; bases unmatched to any gene: 8. The CDR3 covers 14 residues. The CDR3 sequence is CASNPGQASYGYTF. The CDR3 coding sequence is TGTGCCAGCAACCCGGGACAGGCGAGCTATGGCTACACCTTC.

The chain couples TRBV19 to TRBJ2-5, with D hard to call. Trimming left V 1 base short and J 3 bases short, with 3 bases between. This CDR3 comprises 12 residues. Germline-derived CDR1 and CDR2 are LNHDA and SQIVND (reference sequence). CDR3 DNA: TGTGCCAGTAGTATAGCCAAAGAGACCCAGTACTTC. Translated, it gives CASSIAKETQYF.

The genes are TRBV14 and TRBJ1-6, with a weak D call TRBD1 (6 bases). This CDR3 is built from 15 residues. Germline lookup yields CDR1 SGHDN and CDR2 FVKESK. V was clipped by 4 bases and J by 6 bases, with 13 bases between them. For the CDR3, the DNA is TGTGCCAGCAGCCTCCGGGACATCGTTAATTCACCCCTCCACTTT. This translates into CASSLRDIVNSPLHF.

This sequence joins TRBV4-3 and TRBJ1-1, with a possible D match to TRBD1 (6 bases). V lost 2 bases, J lost 11 bases, and 18 bases lay in between. The V gene's germline CDR1 is LGHNA and CDR2 YSLEER. This CDR3 has 14 amino acids. CDR3 nucleotide sequence: TGCGCCAGCAGCCAATTACGGGGAGAGGGGGGCGCTTTCTTT. As protein: CASSQLRGEGGAFF.

The chain is built from TRBV29-1 and TRBJ1-5; D is uncertain. Trimming cost V 5 bases and J 0 bases, with 5 bases left between them. The length of the CDR3 is 12 residues. The germline V gene encodes CDR1 SQVTM and CDR2 ANQGSEA. This chain's CDR3 is CSVKDSNQPQHF. DNA for the CDR3: TGCAGCGTTAAGGATAGCAATCAGCCCCAGCATTTT.

The V call is TRBV2, the J call TRBJ1-2; D remains unclear. Trimming took off 6 bases at V and 4 bases at J, with 12 bases between the two ends. The germline V gene has CDR1 SNHLY and CDR2 FYNNEI. This CDR3 comprises 13 residues. In nucleotides, the CDR3 is TGTGCCAGCAGCGCCGAAGCCGGCTATGGCTACACCTTC. Protein product: CASSAEAGYGYTF.

V usage is TRBV19 and J usage is TRBJ1-2; tentatively, D is TRBD1 (6 bases). V was trimmed by 2 bases and J by 8 bases, leaving 12 bases between them. The V gene's germline CDR1 is LNHDA and CDR2 SQIVND (reference sequence). The CDR3 runs 13 residues. The CDR3, as DNA: TGTGCCAGTAGTATACGGGGGGCACGGGGCTACACCTTC. Translated, it gives CASSIRGARGYTF.

V usage is TRBV30 and J usage is TRBJ1-1; tentative D call: TRBD1 (5 bases). Germline CDR1 is GTSNPN and CDR2 is SVGIG (reference sequence). This CDR3 region has 12 residues. V lost 3 bases, J lost 4 bases, and 9 bases lay in between. The CDR3, as DNA: TGTGCCTGGAGGTTGGGGCCCACTGAAGCTTTCTTT. Its translation is CAWRLGPTEAFF. Complete variable domain (other parts from reference TRBV30 and TRBJ1-1): SQTIHQWPATLVQPVGSPLSLECTVEGTSNPNLYWYRQAAGRGLQLLFYSVGIGQISSEVPQNLSASRPQDRQFILSSKKLLLSDSGFYLCAWRLGPTEAFFGQGTRLTVV.

This clonotype has a single count. The genes are TRBV4-2 and TRBJ1-6, with 8 nucleotides matching TRBD1. The CDR3 has 16 residues. V lost 0 bases, J lost 7 bases, and 5 bases stayed unmatched. Germline lookup yields CDR1 LGHNA and CDR2 YNFKEQ. The CDR3 sequence: CASSQDQGTGNSPLHF. The DNA for the CDR3 is TGTGCCAGCAGCCAAGATCAGGGGACAGGCAATTCACCCCTCCACTTT.

The rearrangement uses TRBV18 and TRBJ1-5; 9 positions match TRBD1. The CDR3 length is 15 residues. CDR1 and CDR2 from the germline V gene are KGHSH and LQKENI. The V segment lost 4 bases and the J segment 7 bases; nucleotides outside the gene matches: 8. In DNA, the CDR3 is TGTGCCAGCTCACTGAAGGACAGGGGTGGACAGCCCCAGCATTTT. Its translation is CASSLKDRGGQPQHF. Supplemented by reference TRBV18 and TRBJ1-5, the full variable domain reads NAGVMQNPRHLVRRRGQEARLRCSPMKGHSHVYWYRQLPEEGLKFMVYLQKENIIDESGMPKERFSAEFPKEGPSILRIQQVVRGDSAAYFCASSLKDRGGQPQHFGDGTRLSIL.

This clonotype was picked up one time. DNA of the CDR3: TGTGCCAGCAGTTCGGGGTCGACACGGATCGGAAACACCATATATTTT. This sequence encodes CASSSGSTRIGNTIYF. The V gene is TRBV12-3 or TRBV12-4, the J gene TRBJ1-3; no clear D gene. This CDR3 is 16 amino acids long. The V end was cut by 4 bases, the J end by 4 bases, with 17 bases between.

This clonotype was recorded only once. This chain joins TRBV12-3 or TRBV12-4 and TRBJ2-6; maybe TRBD1 (6 bases). The V end was cut by 1 base, the J end by 0 bases, with 13 bases between. This CDR3 spans 18 amino acids. CDR3 loop: CASSLGGQFFSGANVLTF. CDR3 DNA sequence: TGTGCCAGCAGTTTAGGAGGACAGTTCTTCTCTGGGGCCAACGTCCTGACTTTC.

This chain joins TRBV12-3 or TRBV12-4 and TRBJ1-1, with 7 bases lining up with TRBD1. The junction had 6 bases not matched to a gene; V was cut back by 4 bases and J by 1 base. This CDR3 has 15 amino acids. In DNA form, the CDR3 reads TGTGCCAGCAGTTCGTCGGACAGGAGGAACACTGAAGCTTTCTTT. Amino acids: CASSSSDRRNTEAFF.

This sequence joins TRBV6-2 or TRBV6-3 and TRBJ1-2; a weak D match, TRBD1 (5 bases). The CDR3 covers 15 residues. From germline, CDR1 is MNHEY and CDR2 SVGEGT. Trimming pared 4 bases from V and 2 bases from J, leaving 14 bases between. DNA of the CDR3: TGTGCCAGCAGTTCCCAACAGACAGAAAACTATGGCTACACCTTC. It yields the protein CASSSQQTENYGYTF.

The J gene is TRBJ2-7, the V gene TRBV28; D is undetermined. V shed 7 bases and J shed 4 bases, with 17 bases lying between them. This CDR3 is 14 amino acids long. In germline, CDR1 is MDHEN, CDR2 SYDVKM. CDR3 in DNA: TGTGCCAGCACCTCCCGCGGTCCGGTTTACGAGCAGTACTTC. Its translation is CASTSRGPVYEQYF. The whole variable domain, remainder taken from reference TRBV28 and TRBJ2-7, is DVKVTQSSRYLVKRTGEKVFLECVQDMDHENMFWYRQDPGLGLRLIYFSYDVKMKEKGDIPEGYSVSREKKERFSLILESASTNQTSMYLCASTSRGPVYEQYFGPGTRLTVT.

This chain uses TRBV25-1 with TRBJ1-1; D is ambiguous. The length of the CDR3 is 15 residues. Per germline, CDR1 MGHDK and CDR2 SYGVNS. V was cut by 6 bases and J by 8 bases, with 22 bases left in between. The CDR3 loop is CASSRLHAEGGEAFF. CDR3 nucleotide sequence: TGTGCCAGCAGCCGCCTCCACGCCGAGGGTGGGGAAGCTTTCTTT.

The chain uses TRBV14 and TRBJ2-3; D uncertain. Germline CDR1 is SGHDN and CDR2 is FVKESK. V was cut by 6 bases and J by 7 bases, with 8 bases left in between. The CDR3 length is 11 residues. The CDR3 region is CASSLGNTQYF. In DNA, the CDR3 is TGTGCCAGCAGTCTGGGTAATACGCAGTATTTT.

This rearrangement joins TRBV6-2 or TRBV6-3 to TRBJ2-7, with unresolved D. Trimming took off 2 bases at V and 3 bases at J, with 8 bases between the two ends. In germline, CDR1 is MNHEY, CDR2 SVGEGT. The CDR3 extends over 13 amino acids. This CDR3 is CASSYRARYEQYF. The CDR3 DNA reads TGTGCCAGCAGTTACCGGGCTCGCTACGAGCAGTACTTC.

The genes are TRBV30 and TRBJ2-7; 7 bases align to TRBD1. The V gene's germline CDR1 is GTSNPN and CDR2 SVGIG (reference sequence). The CDR3 length is 12 residues. After removal of 3 bases from V and 5 bases from J, the junction contained 4 bases not matched to a gene. CDR3 nucleotide sequence: TGTGCCTGGAGCGCCCAGGGGGACGAGCAGTACTTC. Its translation: CAWSAQGDEQYF.